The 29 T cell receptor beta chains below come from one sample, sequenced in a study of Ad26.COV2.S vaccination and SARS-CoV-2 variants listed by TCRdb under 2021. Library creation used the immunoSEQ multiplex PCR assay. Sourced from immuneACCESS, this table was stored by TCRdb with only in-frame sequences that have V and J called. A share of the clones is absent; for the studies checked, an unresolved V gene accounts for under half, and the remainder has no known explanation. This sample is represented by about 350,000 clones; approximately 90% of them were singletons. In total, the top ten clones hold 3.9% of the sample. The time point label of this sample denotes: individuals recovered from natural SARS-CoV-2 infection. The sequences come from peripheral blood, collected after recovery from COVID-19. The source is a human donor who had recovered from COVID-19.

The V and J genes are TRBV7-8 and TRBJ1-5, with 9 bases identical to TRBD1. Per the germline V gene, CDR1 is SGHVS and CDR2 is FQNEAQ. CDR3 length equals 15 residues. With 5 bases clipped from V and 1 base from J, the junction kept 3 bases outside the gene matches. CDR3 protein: CASSPTGGSNQPQHF. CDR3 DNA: TGTGCCAGCAGCCCGACAGGGGGGAGCAATCAGCCCCAGCATTTT.

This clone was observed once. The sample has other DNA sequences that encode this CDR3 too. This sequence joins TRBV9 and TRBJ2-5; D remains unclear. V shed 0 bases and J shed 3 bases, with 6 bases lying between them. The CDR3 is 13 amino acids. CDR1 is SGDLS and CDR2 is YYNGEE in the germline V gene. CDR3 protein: CASSVGGKETQYF. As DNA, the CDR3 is TGTGCCAGCAGCGTAGGGGGTAAAGAGACCCAGTACTTC.

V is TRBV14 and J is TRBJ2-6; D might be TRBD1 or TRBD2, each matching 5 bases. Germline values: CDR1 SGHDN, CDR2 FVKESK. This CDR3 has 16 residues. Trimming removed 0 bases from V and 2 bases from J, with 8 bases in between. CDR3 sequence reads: CASSQELGAGANVLTF. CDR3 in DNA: TGTGCCAGCAGCCAAGAGTTGGGGGCTGGGGCCAACGTCCTGACTTTC.

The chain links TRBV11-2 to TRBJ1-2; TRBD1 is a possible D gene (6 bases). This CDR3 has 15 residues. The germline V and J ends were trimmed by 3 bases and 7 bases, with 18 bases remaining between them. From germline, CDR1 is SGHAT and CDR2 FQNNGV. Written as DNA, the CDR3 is TGTGCCAGCAGCTTTTCCGGGGGGCAGGCGACTGGCTACACCTTC. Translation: CASSFSGGQATGYTF.

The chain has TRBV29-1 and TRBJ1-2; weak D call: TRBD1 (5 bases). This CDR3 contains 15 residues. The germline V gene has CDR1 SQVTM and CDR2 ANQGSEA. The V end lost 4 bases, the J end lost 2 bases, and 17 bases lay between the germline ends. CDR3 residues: CSVGRGRDRNYGYTF. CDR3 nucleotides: TGCAGCGTTGGGAGGGGTCGGGATCGAAACTATGGCTACACCTTC.

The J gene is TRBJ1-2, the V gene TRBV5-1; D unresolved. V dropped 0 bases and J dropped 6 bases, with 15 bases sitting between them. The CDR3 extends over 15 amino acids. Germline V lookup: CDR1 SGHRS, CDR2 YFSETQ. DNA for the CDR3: TGCGCCAGCAGCTTGGCTGTTGGAGGGATGGATGGCTACACCTTC. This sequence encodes CASSLAVGGMDGYTF. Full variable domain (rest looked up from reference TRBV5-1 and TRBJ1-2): KAGVTQTPRYLIKTRGQQVTLSCSPISGHRSVSWYQQTPGQGLQFLFEYFSETQRNKGNFPGRFSGRQFSNSRSEMNVSTLELGDSALYLCASSLAVGGMDGYTFGSGTRLTVV.

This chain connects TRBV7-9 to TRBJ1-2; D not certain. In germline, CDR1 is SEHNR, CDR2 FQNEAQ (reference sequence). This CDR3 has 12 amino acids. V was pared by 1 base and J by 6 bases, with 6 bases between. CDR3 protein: CASSLGPNGYTF. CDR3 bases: TGTGCCAGCAGCTTAGGACCCAATGGCTACACCTTC.

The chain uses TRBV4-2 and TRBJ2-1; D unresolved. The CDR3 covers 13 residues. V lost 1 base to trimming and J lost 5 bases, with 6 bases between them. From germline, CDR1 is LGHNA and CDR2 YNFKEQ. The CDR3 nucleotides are TGTGCCAGCAGCCAAGCCTTTAACAATGAGCAGTTCTTC. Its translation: CASSQAFNNEQFF.

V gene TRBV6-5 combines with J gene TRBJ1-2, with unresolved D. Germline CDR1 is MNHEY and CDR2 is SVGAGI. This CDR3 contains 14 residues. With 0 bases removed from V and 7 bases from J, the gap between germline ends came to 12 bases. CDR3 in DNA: TGTGCCAGCAGTTACTCTGACCTCACGGGTGGCTACACCTTC. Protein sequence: CASSYSDLTGGYTF.

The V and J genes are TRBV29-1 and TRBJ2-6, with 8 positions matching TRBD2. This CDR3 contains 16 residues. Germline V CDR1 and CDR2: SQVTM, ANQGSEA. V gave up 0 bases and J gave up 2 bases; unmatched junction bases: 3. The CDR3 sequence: CSVEDRGGTGANVLTF. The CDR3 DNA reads TGCAGCGTTGAAGATCGGGGGGGGACTGGGGCCAACGTCCTGACTTTC.

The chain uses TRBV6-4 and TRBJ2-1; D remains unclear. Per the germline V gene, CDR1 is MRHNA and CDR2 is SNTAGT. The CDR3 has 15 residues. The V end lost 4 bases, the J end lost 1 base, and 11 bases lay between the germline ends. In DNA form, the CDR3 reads TGTGCCAGCAGTGGAACTTCCTTATCCTACAATGAGCAGTTCTTC. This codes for CASSGTSLSYNEQFF.

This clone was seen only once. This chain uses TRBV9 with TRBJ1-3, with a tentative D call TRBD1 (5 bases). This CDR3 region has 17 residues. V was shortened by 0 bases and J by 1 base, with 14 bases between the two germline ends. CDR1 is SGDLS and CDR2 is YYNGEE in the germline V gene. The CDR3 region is CASSVGWGRRSGNTIYF. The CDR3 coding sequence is TGTGCCAGCAGCGTAGGTTGGGGACGTAGATCTGGAAACACCATATATTTT.

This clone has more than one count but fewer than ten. The CDR3 sequence is CASSEGRGRTEAFF. Here the CDR3 DNA reads TGCGCCAGCAGTGAGGGCAGGGGACGTACTGAAGCTTTCTTT. The rearrangement uses TRBV10-1 and TRBJ1-1, with D possibly TRBD1 on 6 matching bases. Germline V lookup: CDR1 WNHNN, CDR2 SYGVQD (reference sequence). V was trimmed by 2 bases and J by 5 bases, leaving 12 bases between them. The CDR3 consists of 14 residues.

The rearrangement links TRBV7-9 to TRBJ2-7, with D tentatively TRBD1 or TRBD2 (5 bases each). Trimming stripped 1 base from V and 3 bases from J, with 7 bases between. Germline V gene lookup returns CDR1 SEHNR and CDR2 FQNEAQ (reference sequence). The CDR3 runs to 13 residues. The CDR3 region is CASSLGDGYEQYF. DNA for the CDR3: TGTGCCAGCAGCTTAGGGGACGGCTACGAGCAGTACTTC.

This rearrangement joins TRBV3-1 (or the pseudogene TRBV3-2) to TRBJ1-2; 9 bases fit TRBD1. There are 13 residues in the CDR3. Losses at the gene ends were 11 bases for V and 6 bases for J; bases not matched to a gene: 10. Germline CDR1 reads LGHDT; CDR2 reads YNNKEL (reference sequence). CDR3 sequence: CAASRGDRDGYTF. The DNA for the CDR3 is TGTGCCGCCAGCAGAGGGGACAGGGATGGCTACACCTTC.

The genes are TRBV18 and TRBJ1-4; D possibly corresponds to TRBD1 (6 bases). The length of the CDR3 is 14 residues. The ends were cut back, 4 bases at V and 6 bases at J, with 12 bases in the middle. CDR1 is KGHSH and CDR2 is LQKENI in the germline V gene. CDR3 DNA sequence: TGTGCCAGCTCACTGGGGGCGGCCTATGAAAAACTGTTTTTT. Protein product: CASSLGAAYEKLFF.

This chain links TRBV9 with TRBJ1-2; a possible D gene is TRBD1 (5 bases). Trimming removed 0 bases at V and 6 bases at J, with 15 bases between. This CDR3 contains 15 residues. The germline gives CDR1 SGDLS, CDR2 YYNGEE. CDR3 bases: TGTGCCAGCAGCGTAGCTACGGGGGAAGGGGATGGCTACACCTTC. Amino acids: CASSVATGEGDGYTF.

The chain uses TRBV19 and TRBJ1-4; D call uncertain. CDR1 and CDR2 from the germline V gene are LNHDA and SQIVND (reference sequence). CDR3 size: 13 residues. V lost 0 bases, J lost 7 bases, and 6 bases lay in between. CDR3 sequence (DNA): TGTGCCAGTAGTATAGATCAAGGTGAAAAACTGTTTTTT. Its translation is CASSIDQGEKLFF. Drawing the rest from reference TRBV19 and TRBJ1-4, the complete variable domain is DGGITQSPKYLFRKEGQNVTLSCEQNLNHDAMYWYRQDPGQGLRLIYYSQIVNDFQKGDIAEGYSVSREKKESFPLTVTSAQKNPTAFYLCASSIDQGEKLFFGSGTQLSVL.

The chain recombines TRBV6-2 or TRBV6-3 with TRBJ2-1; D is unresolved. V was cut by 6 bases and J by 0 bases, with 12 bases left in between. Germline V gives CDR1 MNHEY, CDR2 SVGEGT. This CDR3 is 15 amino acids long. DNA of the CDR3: TGTGCCAGCAGCCTGCGCAAGAGCTCCTACAATGAGCAGTTCTTC. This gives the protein CASSLRKSSYNEQFF.

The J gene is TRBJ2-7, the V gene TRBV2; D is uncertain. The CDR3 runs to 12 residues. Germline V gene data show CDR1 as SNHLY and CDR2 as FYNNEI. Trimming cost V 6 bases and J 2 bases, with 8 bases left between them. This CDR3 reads CASSYSTYEQYF. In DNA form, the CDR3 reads TGTGCCAGCAGCTACAGTACCTACGAGCAGTACTTC. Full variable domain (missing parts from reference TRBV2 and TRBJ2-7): EPEVTQTPSHQVTQMGQEVILRCVPISNHLYFYWYRQILGQKVEFLVSFYNNEISEKSEIFDDQFSVERPDGSNFTLKIRSTKLEDSAMYFCASSYSTYEQYFGPGTRLTVT.

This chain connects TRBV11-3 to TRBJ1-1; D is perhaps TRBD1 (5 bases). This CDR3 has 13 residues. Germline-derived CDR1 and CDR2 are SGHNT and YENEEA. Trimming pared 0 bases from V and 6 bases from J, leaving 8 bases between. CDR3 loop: CASSLDRAPEAFF. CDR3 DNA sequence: TGTGCCAGCAGCTTAGACAGGGCCCCTGAAGCTTTCTTT. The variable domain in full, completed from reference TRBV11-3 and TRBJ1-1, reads EAGVVQSPRYKIIEKKQPVAFWCNPISGHNTLYWYLQNLGQGPELLIRYENEEAVDDSQLPKDRFSAERLKGVDSTLKIQPAELGDSAVYLCASSLDRAPEAFFGQGTRLTVV.

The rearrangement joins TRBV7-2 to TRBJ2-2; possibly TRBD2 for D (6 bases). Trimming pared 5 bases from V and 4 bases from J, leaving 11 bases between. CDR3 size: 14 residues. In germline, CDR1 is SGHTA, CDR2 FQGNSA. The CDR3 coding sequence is TGTGCCAGCAGCCGGTCGGGGGTCACCGGGGAGCTGTTTTTT. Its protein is CASSRSGVTGELFF.

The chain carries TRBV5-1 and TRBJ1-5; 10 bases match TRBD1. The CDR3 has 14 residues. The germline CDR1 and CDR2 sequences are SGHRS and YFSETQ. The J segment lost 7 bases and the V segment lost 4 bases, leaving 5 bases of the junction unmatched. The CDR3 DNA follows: TGCGCCAGCAGCCCGGGGACAGGGGAACAGCCCCAGCATTTT. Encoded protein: CASSPGTGEQPQHF.

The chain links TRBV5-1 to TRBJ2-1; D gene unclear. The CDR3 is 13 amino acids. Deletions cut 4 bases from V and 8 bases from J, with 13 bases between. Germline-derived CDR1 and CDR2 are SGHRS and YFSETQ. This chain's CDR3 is CASSATSRDEQFF. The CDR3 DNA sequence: TGCGCCAGCAGCGCAACATCCCGCGATGAGCAGTTCTTC. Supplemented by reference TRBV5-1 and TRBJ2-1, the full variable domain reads KAGVTQTPRYLIKTRGQQVTLSCSPISGHRSVSWYQQTPGQGLQFLFEYFSETQRNKGNFPGRFSGRQFSNSRSEMNVSTLELGDSALYLCASSATSRDEQFFGPGTRLTVL.

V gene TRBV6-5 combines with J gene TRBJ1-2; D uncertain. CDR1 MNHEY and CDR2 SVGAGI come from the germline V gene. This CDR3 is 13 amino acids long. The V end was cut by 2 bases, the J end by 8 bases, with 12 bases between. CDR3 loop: CASSYDLLGGYTF. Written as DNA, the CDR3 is TGTGCCAGCAGTTACGACCTGCTGGGGGGCTACACCTTC.

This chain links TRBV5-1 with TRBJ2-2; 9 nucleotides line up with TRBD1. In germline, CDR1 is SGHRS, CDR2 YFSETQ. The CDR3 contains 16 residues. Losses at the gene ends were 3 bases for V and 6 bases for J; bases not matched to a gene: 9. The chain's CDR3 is CASSWWTGVIAGELFF. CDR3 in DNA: TGCGCCAGCAGCTGGTGGACAGGGGTAATAGCCGGGGAGCTGTTTTTT.

The DNA of the CDR3 is TGTGCCAGCAGTTACGAAGGGGGCGGCAATCAGCCCCAGCATTTT. Its protein is CASSYEGGGNQPQHF. The rearrangement uses TRBV6-2 or TRBV6-3 and TRBJ1-5; 7 bases fit TRBD1. V lost 2 bases and J lost 2; bases outside the gene matches: 3. CDR1 is MNHEY and CDR2 is SVGEGT in the germline V gene. CDR3 length equals 15 residues.

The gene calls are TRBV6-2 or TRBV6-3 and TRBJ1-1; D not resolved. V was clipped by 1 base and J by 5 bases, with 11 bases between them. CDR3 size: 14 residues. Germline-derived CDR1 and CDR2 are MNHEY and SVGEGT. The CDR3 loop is CASSYLGMGTEAFF. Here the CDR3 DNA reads TGTGCCAGCAGTTACTTGGGGATGGGAACTGAAGCTTTCTTT.

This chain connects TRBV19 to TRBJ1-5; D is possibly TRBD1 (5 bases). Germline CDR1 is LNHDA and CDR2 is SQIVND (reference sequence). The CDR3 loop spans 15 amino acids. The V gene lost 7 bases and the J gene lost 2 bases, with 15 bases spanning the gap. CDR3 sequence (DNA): TGTGCCAGTATGGGGAGGGGAATGGGCAATCAGCCCCAGCATTTT. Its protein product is CASMGRGMGNQPQHF.